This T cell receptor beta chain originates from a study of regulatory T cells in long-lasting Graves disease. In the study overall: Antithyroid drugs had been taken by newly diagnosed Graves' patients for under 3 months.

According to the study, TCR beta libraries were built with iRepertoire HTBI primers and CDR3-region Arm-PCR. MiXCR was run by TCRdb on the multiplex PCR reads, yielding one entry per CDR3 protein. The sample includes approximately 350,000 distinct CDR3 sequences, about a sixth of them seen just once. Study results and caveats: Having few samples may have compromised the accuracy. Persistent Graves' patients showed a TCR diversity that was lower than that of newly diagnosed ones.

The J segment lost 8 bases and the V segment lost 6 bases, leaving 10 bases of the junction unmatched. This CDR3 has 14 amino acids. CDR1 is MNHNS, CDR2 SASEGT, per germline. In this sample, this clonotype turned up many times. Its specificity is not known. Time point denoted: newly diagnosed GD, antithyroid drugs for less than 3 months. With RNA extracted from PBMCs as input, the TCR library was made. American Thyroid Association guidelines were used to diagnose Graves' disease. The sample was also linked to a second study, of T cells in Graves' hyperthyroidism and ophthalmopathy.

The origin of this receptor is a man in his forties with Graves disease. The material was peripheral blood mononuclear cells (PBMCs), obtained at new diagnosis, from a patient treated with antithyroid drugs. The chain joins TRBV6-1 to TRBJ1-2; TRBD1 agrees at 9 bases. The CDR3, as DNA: TGTGCCAGCAGCCTGGACAGGGGAGTGAGGGGCTACACCTTC. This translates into CASSLDRGVRGYTF.